Included here is one T cell receptor (beta chain) sequence, with context. Its matching antigen is unknown. The CD8+CD4-CCR7+CD45RA+ phenotype defined the sorted naive CD8 T cells. The data originate from a study of molecular identifiers for immune sequencing clone quantification. Whole-study results and caveats: Even with more than 950,000 naive cells present, spiked Jurkat TCR RNA from one cell was reportedly detectable. Whereas naive cells kept under 1% of molecules in clones above 20 RNA copies, such clones held over 98% in effectors.

TCRdb itself ran the PCR reads through MiXCR, one entry per CDR3 protein. The sample carries under 3,000 distinct CDR3 sequences, about a sixth recorded once. Germline V CDR1 and CDR2: SGHTA, FQGNSA. This CDR3 has 16 amino acids. V shed 3 bases and J 1 base; nucleotides not matched to a gene: 8. This receptor was obtained from a human donor in good health. Some libraries in this study had Jurkat cell RNA spiked in. The sequenced material came from naive CD8+ T cells from blood, with Jurkat cell RNA spiked in. Subset denoted: FACS-sorted CD8+CD4-CCR7+CD45RA+ naive T cells. V usage is TRBV7-2 and J usage is TRBJ2-7; TRBD1 matches 8 bases. Here the CDR3 reads CASSLSDRVVSYEQYF. CDR3 nucleotide sequence: TGTGCCAGCAGCTTGTCGGACAGGGTAGTTTCCTACGAGCAGTACTTC.